The 2 T cell receptor beta chains in this list originate from one sample, sequenced in a study of Ad26.COV2.S vaccination and SARS-CoV-2 variants. Treatment specified: about 20 received Ad26.COV2.S at low or high dose, single or two shots; about 5 received placebo; per-sample allocation not given. Sampling was done on day 63 after the first vaccine or placebo injection. This table comes from immunoSEQ multiplex PCR, and its TCRdb copy is limited to in-frame clones, with some not included. The sample consists of about 680,000 clones, 80% to 90% of them appearing once. Sequenced material: peripheral blood, taken in a trial of Ad26.COV2.S vaccine versus placebo. Receptors originate from a person aged 18 to 65 who received the Ad26.COV2.S COVID-19 vaccine or a placebo.

This clone was detected only a few times. Other DNA sequences of this sample code for an identical CDR3. The rearrangement links TRBV7-9 to TRBJ1-1; D ambiguous. The CDR3 sequence is 13 residues long. V was pared by 1 base and J by 1 base, with 4 bases between. Germline CDR1 reads SEHNR; CDR2 reads FQNEAQ (reference sequence). CDR3 protein: CASSLGENTEAFF. The DNA of the CDR3 is TGTGCCAGCAGCTTAGGTGAGAACACTGAAGCTTTCTTT.

This chain uses TRBV6-5 with TRBJ2-1; 10 nucleotides agree with TRBD2. Germline V gene sequence: CDR1 MNHEY, CDR2 SVGAGI. This CDR3 spans 14 amino acids. With 3 bases clipped from V and 10 bases from J, the junction kept 6 bases outside the gene matches. The chain's CDR3 is CASSYKLAGFEQFF. The CDR3, as DNA: TGTGCCAGCAGTTATAAACTAGCGGGATTCGAGCAGTTCTTC.